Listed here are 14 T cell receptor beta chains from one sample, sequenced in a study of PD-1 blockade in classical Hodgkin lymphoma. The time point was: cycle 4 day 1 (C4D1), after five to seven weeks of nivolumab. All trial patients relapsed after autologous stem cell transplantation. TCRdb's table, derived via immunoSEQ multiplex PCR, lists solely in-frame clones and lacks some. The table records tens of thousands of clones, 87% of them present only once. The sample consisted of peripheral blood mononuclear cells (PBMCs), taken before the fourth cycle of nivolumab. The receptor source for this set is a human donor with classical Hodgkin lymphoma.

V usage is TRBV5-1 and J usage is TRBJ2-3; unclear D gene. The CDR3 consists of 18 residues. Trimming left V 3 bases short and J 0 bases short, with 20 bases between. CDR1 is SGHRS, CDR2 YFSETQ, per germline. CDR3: CASSSHPQTEISTDTQYF. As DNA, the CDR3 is TGCGCCAGCAGCTCCCACCCCCAAACAGAAATTAGCACAGATACGCAGTATTTT.

CDR3 region: CASSPPQGAVNEQFF. The CDR3, as DNA: TGCGCCAGCAGCCCACCGCAGGGGGCGGTGAATGAGCAGTTCTTC. V and J are TRBV5-1 and TRBJ2-1, with TRBD1 matching 8 bases. After removal of 4 bases from V and 7 bases from J, the junction contained 10 bases not matched to a gene. The length of the CDR3 is 15 residues. The germline gives CDR1 SGHRS, CDR2 YFSETQ.

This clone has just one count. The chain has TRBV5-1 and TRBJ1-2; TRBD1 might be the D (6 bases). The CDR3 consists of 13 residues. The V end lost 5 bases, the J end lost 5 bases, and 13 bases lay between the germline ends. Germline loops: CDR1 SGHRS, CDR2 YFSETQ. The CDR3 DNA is TGCGCCAGCAGTCCGGGGGGCCAGTATGGCTACACCTTC. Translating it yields CASSPGGQYGYTF. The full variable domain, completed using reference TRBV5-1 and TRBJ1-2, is KAGVTQTPRYLIKTRGQQVTLSCSPISGHRSVSWYQQTPGQGLQFLFEYFSETQRNKGNFPGRFSGRQFSNSRSEMNVSTLELGDSALYLCASSPGGQYGYTFGSGTRLTVV.

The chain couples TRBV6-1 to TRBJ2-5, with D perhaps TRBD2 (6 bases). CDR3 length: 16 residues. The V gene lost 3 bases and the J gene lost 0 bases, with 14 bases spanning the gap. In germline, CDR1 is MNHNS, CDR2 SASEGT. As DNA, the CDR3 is TGTGCCAGCAGTGAGGAGGGTCTAGGGTACCAAGAGACCCAGTACTTC. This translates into CASSEEGLGYQETQYF.

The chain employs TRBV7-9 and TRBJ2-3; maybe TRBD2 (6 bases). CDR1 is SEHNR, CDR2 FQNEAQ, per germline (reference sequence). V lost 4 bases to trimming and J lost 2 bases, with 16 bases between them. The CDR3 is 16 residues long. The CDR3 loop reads CASSSGSSGFTDTQYF. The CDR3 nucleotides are TGTGCCAGCAGCTCGGGAAGTAGCGGCTTCACAGATACGCAGTATTTT.

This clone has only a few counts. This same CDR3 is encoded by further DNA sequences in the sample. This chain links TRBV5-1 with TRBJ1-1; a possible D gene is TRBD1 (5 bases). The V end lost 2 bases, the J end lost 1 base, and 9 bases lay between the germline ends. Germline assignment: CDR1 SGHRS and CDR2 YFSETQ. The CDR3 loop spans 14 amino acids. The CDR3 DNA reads TGCGCCAGCAGCTTAGGGGCGGGGAACACTGAAGCTTTCTTT. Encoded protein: CASSLGAGNTEAFF. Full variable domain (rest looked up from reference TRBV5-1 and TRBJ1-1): KAGVTQTPRYLIKTRGQQVTLSCSPISGHRSVSWYQQTPGQGLQFLFEYFSETQRNKGNFPGRFSGRQFSNSRSEMNVSTLELGDSALYLCASSLGAGNTEAFFGQGTRLTVV.

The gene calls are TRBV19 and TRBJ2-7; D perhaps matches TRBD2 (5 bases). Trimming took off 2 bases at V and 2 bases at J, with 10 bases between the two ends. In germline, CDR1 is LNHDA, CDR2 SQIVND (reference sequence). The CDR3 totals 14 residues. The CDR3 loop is CASSITGTAYEQYF. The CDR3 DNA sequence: TGTGCCAGTAGTATAACGGGAACGGCCTACGAGCAGTACTTC.

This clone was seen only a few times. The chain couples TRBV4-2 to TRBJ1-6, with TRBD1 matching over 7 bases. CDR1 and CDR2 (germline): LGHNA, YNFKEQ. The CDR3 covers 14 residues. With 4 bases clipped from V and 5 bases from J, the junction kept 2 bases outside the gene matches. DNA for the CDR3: TGTGCCAGCAGCCCGGGGACAGATAATTCACCCCTCCACTTT. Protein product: CASSPGTDNSPLHF.

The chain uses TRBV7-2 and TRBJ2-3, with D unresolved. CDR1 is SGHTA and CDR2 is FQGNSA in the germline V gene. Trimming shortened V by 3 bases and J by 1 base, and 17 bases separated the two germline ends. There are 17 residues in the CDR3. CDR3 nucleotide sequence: TGTGCCAGCAGCTTTTCAATCCCTTTCGGCCGCACAGATACGCAGTATTTT. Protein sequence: CASSFSIPFGRTDTQYF.

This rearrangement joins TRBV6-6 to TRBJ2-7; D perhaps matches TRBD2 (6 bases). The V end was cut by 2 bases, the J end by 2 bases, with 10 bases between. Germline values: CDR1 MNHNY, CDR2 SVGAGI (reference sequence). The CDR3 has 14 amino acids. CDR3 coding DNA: TGTGCCAGCAGTTACCGGGGCGGGACCTACGAGCAGTACTTC. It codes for CASSYRGGTYEQYF.

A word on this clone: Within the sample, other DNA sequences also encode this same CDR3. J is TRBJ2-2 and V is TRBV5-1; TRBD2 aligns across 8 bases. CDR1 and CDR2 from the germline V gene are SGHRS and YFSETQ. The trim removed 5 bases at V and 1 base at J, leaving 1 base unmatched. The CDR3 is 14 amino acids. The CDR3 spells CASSLAGNTGELFF. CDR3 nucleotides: TGCGCCAGCAGTCTAGCGGGGAACACCGGGGAGCTGTTTTTT.

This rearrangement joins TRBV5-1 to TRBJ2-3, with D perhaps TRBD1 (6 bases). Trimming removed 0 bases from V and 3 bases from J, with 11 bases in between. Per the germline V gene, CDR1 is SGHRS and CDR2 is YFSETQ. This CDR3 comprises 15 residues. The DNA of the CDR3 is TGCGCCAGCAGCTTGGTTTGGACAGCTACAGATACGCAGTATTTT. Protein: CASSLVWTATDTQYF.

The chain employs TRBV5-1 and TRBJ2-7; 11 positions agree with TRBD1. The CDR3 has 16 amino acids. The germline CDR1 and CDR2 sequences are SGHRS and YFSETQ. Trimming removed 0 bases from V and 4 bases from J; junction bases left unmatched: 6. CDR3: CASSLGRDRGIYEQYF. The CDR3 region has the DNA TGCGCCAGCAGCTTGGGGAGGGACAGGGGGATTTACGAGCAGTACTTC.

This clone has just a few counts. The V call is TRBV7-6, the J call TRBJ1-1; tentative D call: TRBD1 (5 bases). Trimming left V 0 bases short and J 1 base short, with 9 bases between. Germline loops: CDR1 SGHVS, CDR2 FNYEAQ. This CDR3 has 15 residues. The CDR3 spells CASSLAGDRNTEAFF. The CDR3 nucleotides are TGTGCCAGCAGCTTAGCCGGAGACAGGAACACTGAAGCTTTCTTT.